The 9 T cell receptor beta chains below were found in one sample sequenced in a study of post-analysis software for immune sequencing data. cDNA libraries for TCR beta contained unique molecular identifiers. TCRdb independently ran MiXCR on the PCR reads; one entry per CDR3 protein. The table includes 650,000 to 850,000 distinct CDR3 sequences, about 43% detected once. These receptors have no known antigen. Notes on the study in general: Controls had lower frequencies than patients of a few TRBV segments, which included TRBV5-6, TRBV5-1 and TRBV20-1.

The material sequenced was blood. These TCRs come from a girl between 5 and 17 years old with multiple sclerosis.

A remark on this clonotype: The junction departs from germline at one end; a sequencing error may be responsible. The V and J genes are TRBV7-2 and TRBJ2-5; possibly TRBD2 for D (5 bases). CDR3 length equals 16 residues. In germline, CDR1 is SGHTA, CDR2 FQGNSA. The CDR3 region has the DNA TGTGCCAACAGCTTAGACCGCCCGAGGGATAAAGAGACCCAGTACTTC. Amino acid sequence: CANSLDRPRDKETQYF.

The chain has TRBV25-1 and TRBJ2-7; D may be TRBD1 (6 bases). Deletions cut 2 bases from V and 0 bases from J, with 11 bases between. The CDR3 runs 15 residues. In germline, CDR1 is MGHDK, CDR2 SYGVNS. The CDR3, as DNA: TGTGCCAGCAGTGAACAGGGGCGCATCTCCTACGAGCAGTACTTC. Its translation is CASSEQGRISYEQYF.

This chain links TRBV29-1 with TRBJ2-1; D possibly corresponds to TRBD2 (6 bases). CDR1 is SQVTM, CDR2 ANQGSEA, per germline. The V and J ends lost 7 bases and 4 bases respectively, with 14 bases between them. The CDR3 consists of 13 residues. The CDR3 loop is CSGGTEQYNEQFF. CDR3 in DNA: TGCAGCGGAGGGACTGAACAATACAATGAGCAGTTCTTC.

The J gene is TRBJ1-1, the V gene TRBV7-9, with no clear D. Germline assignment: CDR1 SEHNR and CDR2 FQNEAQ (reference sequence). V was shortened by 4 bases and J by 7 bases, with 13 bases between the two germline ends. CDR3 length: 13 amino acids. The CDR3 DNA reads TGTGCCAGCAGCTCCACCCGGGCCATTGAAGCTTTCTTT. It yields the protein CASSSTRAIEAFF.

This clonotype turned up a few times. The V gene is TRBV5-1, the J gene TRBJ2-2, with 10 bases aligning to TRBD2. Germline V lookup: CDR1 SGHRS, CDR2 YFSETQ. J gave up 7 bases and V 0 bases, and 3 bases lay outside the gene matches. CDR3 length: 15 amino acids. In DNA, the CDR3 is TGCGCCAGCAGCTTGGCTTCTAGCGGGAGCGGGGAGCTGTTTTTT. Translation gives CASSLASSGSGELFF.

This clonotype was seen only a few times. The V gene is TRBV28, the J gene TRBJ2-7; 8 nucleotides agree with TRBD2. Trimming took 4 bases from V and 6 from J; bases not matched to a gene: 5. The CDR3 extends over 13 amino acids. CDR1 is MDHEN, CDR2 SYDVKM, per germline. The CDR3 nucleotides are TGTGCCAGCAGTTGGACGACTAGCGCCGAGCAGTACTTC. As protein: CASSWTTSAEQYF.

The rearrangement links TRBV29-1 to TRBJ2-1; TRBD1 is a possible D gene (7 bases). Trimming pared 4 bases from V and 4 bases from J, leaving 17 bases between. The CDR3 sequence is 15 residues long. Germline CDR1 SQVTM, CDR2 ANQGSEA. For the CDR3, the DNA is TGCAGCGTTGGCGATTGGGCAGGGGGGTACAATGAGCAGTTCTTC. Residues: CSVGDWAGGYNEQFF.

J is TRBJ2-1 and V is TRBV29-1; D might be TRBD1 or TRBD2, each matching 5 bases. The germline V gene has CDR1 SQVTM and CDR2 ANQGSEA. The CDR3 runs 14 residues. The V gene lost 2 bases and the J gene lost 8 bases, with 16 bases spanning the gap. CDR3 sequence: CSVEMGTFADEQFF. The CDR3 DNA is TGCAGCGTTGAAATGGGGACCTTTGCAGATGAGCAGTTCTTC.

V usage is TRBV28 and J usage is TRBJ2-5; 7 nucleotides align to TRBD1. The DNA end is a closer match to TRBJ2-7, so the J assignment may be wrong. This CDR3 has 16 residues. Germline-derived CDR1 and CDR2 are MDHEN and SYDVKM. The CDR3 DNA is TGTGCCAGCAGCCGCTGGGGGACAGCACGGACCTACGAGCAGTACTTC. This encodes CASSRWGTARTYEQYF.